This T cell receptor beta chain was identified during a study of CD8 T cells in Susac syndrome. Study at large: Active disease was present in more than five of the sequenced Susac syndrome patients, and remission in under 10. At blood draw, Susac syndrome patients were therapy-naive, on corticosteroids, or on intravenous immunoglobulin alone.

This clonotype has just one count. Random hexamers were used to reverse transcribe the RNA input (about 0.5 to 1 ug). In TCRdb, the immunoSEQ multiplex PCR reads were re-called with MiXCR into one record per CDR3 protein. The table lists around 80,000 distinct CDR3 sequences, approximately 93% of them singletons, with more than 0.4% in the top ten. From germline, CDR1 is SGHVS and CDR2 FQNEAQ. The CDR3 sequence is 14 residues long. V lost 5 bases to trimming and J lost 0 bases, with 8 bases between them. The J gene is TRBJ2-1, the V gene TRBV7-8; D is unclear. The specimen sequenced was CD8+ T cells from PBMCs. This TCR was sampled from a human donor with Susac syndrome. As DNA, the CDR3 is TGTGCCAGCAGCCCACGTTACTCCTACAATGAGCAGTTCTTC. Protein: CASSPRYSYNEQFF.